A single sample gave rise to the 13 T cell receptor beta chains below, sequenced in a study of T cell responses to AZD1222 COVID-19 vaccine. Assay: immunoSEQ multiplex PCR; the TCRdb copy retains only in-frame clones and omits some. The repertoire includes some 130,000 clones, around nine tenths of them detected once, and 1.9% sits in the top ten. This specimen was peripheral blood, taken on day 0 of AZD1222 vaccination. Receptors originate from an adult in good health.

The chain uses TRBV6-5 and TRBJ2-2; D remains unclear. The CDR3 extends over 15 amino acids. The V end was cut by 7 bases, the J end by 6 bases, with 18 bases between. Germline V gene data show CDR1 as MNHEY and CDR2 as SVGAGI. The CDR3 bases are TGTGCCAGCATAATAGGGCACGTGGCCGCCGGGGAGCTGTTTTTT. Protein: CASIIGHVAAGELFF.

The gene calls are TRBV29-1 and TRBJ1-1; no firm D call. This CDR3 is built from 13 residues. Per the germline V gene, CDR1 is SQVTM and CDR2 is ANQGSEA. Trimming pared 4 bases from V and 1 base from J, leaving 10 bases between. The CDR3 protein is CSVVRVQNTEAFF. CDR3 coding DNA: TGCAGCGTTGTTAGAGTTCAGAACACTGAAGCTTTCTTT.

The chain uses TRBV10-3 and TRBJ1-6; 9 positions match TRBD1. The CDR3 is 15 residues long. Germline V gene lookup returns CDR1 ENHRY and CDR2 SYGVKD. The trim removed 3 bases at V and 10 bases at J, leaving 7 bases unmatched. This CDR3 is CAISDPGTGTSPLHF. The DNA of the CDR3 is TGTGCCATCAGTGATCCCGGGACAGGGACCTCACCCCTCCACTTT.

The chain is built from TRBV7-8 and TRBJ1-3; a weak D match, TRBD1 (6 bases). V dropped 5 bases and J dropped 3 bases, with 11 bases sitting between them. Germline V gene sequence: CDR1 SGHVS, CDR2 FQNEAQ. This CDR3 region has 14 residues. The CDR3 is CASSARGFGNTIYF. CDR3 nucleotide sequence: TGTGCCAGCAGCGCCAGGGGATTTGGAAACACCATATATTTT.

The genes are TRBV7-3 and TRBJ1-6; weak D call: TRBD1 (6 bases). This CDR3 spans 14 amino acids. Germline lookup yields CDR1 SGHTA and CDR2 FQGTGA. The germline V and J ends were trimmed by 2 bases and 7 bases, with 9 bases remaining between them. Here the CDR3 reads CASSLPGANSPLHF. CDR3 DNA sequence: TGTGCCAGCAGCTTACCAGGGGCAAATTCACCCCTCCACTTT. Variable domain in full (rest from reference TRBV7-3 and TRBJ1-6): GAGVSQTPSNKVTEKGKYVELRCDPISGHTALYWYRQSLGQGPEFLIYFQGTGAADDSGLPNDRFFAVRPEGSVSTLKIQRTERGDSAVYLCASSLPGANSPLHFGNGTRLTVT.

This rearrangement joins TRBV9 to TRBJ1-4, with D perhaps TRBD1 (5 bases). Trimming took 3 bases from V and 1 from J, leaving 13 bases between them. CDR3 size: 16 residues. Germline CDR1 reads SGDLS; CDR2 reads YYNGEE. The CDR3 here is CASSERDFLTNEKLFF. CDR3 bases: TGTGCCAGCAGCGAGAGGGACTTCTTAACTAATGAAAAACTGTTTTTT. Full variable domain (outside the CDR3, taken from reference TRBV9 and TRBJ1-4): DSGVTQTPKHLITATGQRVTLRCSPRSGDLSVYWYQQSLDQGLQFLIQYYNGEERAKGNILERFSAQQFPDLHSELNLSSLELGDSALYFCASSERDFLTNEKLFFGSGTQLSVL.

This clone has a single count. The V gene is TRBV25-1, the J gene TRBJ1-6; D is perhaps TRBD1 (5 bases). The germline CDR1 and CDR2 sequences are MGHDK and SYGVNS. V shed 6 bases and J shed 9 bases, with 21 bases lying between them. CDR3 length equals 16 residues. CDR3 residues: CASRGVSADSRSPLHF. The CDR3 nucleotides read TGTGCCAGCAGGGGTGTGAGCGCCGACAGCCGTTCACCCCTCCACTTT.

This sequence joins TRBV28 and TRBJ1-1; the match to TRBD1 covers 7 bases. Germline V gives CDR1 MDHEN, CDR2 SYDVKM. The junction had 4 bases not matched to a gene; V was cut back by 5 bases and J by 1 base. The CDR3 length is 14 residues. The CDR3 DNA reads TGTGCCAGCAGTGGATACAGGGGGAACACTGAAGCTTTCTTT. Amino acids: CASSGYRGNTEAFF.

This chain links TRBV6-5 with TRBJ2-3; TRBD2 is a possible D gene (5 bases). The germline CDR1 and CDR2 sequences are MNHEY and SVGAGI. CDR3 length: 16 residues. Trimming shortened V by 2 bases and J by 3 bases, and 15 bases separated the two germline ends. Here the CDR3 DNA reads TGTGCCAGCAGTTACGAATTAGGAGACTATACAGATACGCAGTATTTT. Translated, it gives CASSYELGDYTDTQYF.

This chain joins TRBV15 and TRBJ1-5; D unclear. V dropped 6 bases and J dropped 5 bases, with 11 bases sitting between them. Germline V CDR1 and CDR2: LNHNV, YYDKDF (reference sequence). The CDR3 sequence is 13 residues long. The CDR3 nucleotides are TGTGCCACCAGGCGGGGAGCGGATCAGCCCCAGCATTTT. This gives the protein CATRRGADQPQHF.

This clone was recorded once. The chain combines TRBV7-9 with TRBJ2-3; 8 positions agree with TRBD1. This CDR3 contains 15 residues. CDR1 SEHNR and CDR2 FQNEAQ come from the germline V gene (reference sequence). J gave up 6 bases and V 6 bases, and 11 bases lay outside the gene matches. CDR3 region: CASSQMVRGRDTQYF. In nucleotides, the CDR3 is TGTGCCAGCAGTCAGATGGTCAGGGGGCGTGATACGCAGTATTTT.

The V call is TRBV5-5, the J call TRBJ1-5, with 9 bases matching TRBD1. Germline values: CDR1 SGHKS, CDR2 YYEKEE (reference sequence). The CDR3 extends over 15 amino acids. V dropped 4 bases and J dropped 6; count of bases not matched to a gene: 8. The CDR3 reads CASSPQDRGSQPQHF. The CDR3 DNA follows: TGTGCCAGCAGCCCCCAGGACAGGGGAAGTCAGCCCCAGCATTTT.

The CDR3 nucleotides read TGTGCCAGCAGTACTCGCCGGGACAGTAAAAACACTGAAGCTTTCTTT. As protein: CASSTRRDSKNTEAFF. The chain carries TRBV6-2 or TRBV6-3 and TRBJ1-1, with 7 bases that match TRBD1. CDR1 and CDR2 (germline): MNHEY, SVGEGT. V shed 5 bases and J 2 bases; nucleotides not matched to a gene: 11. The CDR3 consists of 16 residues.